The rows below give T cell receptor beta chains drawn from one sample of a study of cytomegalovirus exposure and HLA in healthy donors. Sequencing was performed with immunoSEQ multiplex PCR; in TCRdb, only in-frame clones are kept and a portion is missing. The sample has some 270,000 clones, about nine tenths seen once. The sequenced sample consisted of PBMCs. These receptors originate from a girl aged 2-10 years in good health and CMV-seronegative. Both conserved end residues are part of each CDR3. Fields, in order: J gene, V gene, D gene, CDR3 DNA, CDR3 protein. D genes are given only for firm matches.

>TRBJ1-1|TRBV7-9|-
TGTGCCAGCAGCTTACACGGACAGATGAACACTGAAGCTTTCTTT
CASSLHGQMNTEAFF
>TRBJ1-1|TRBV6-6|-
TGTGCCAGCACCCGAGACAGTTTGAACACTGAAGCTTTCTTT
CASTRDSLNTEAFF
>TRBJ2-2|TRBV11-2|-
TGTGCCAGCAGCTTCTGGTCTCTAGAGGGTACCGGGGAGCTGTTTTTT
CASSFWSLEGTGELFF
>TRBJ2-2|TRBV30|-
TGTGCGGGGGGGCTTAACACCGGGGAGCTGTTTTTT
CAGGLNTGELFF
>TRBJ1-2|TRBV2|TRBD1
TGTGCCAGCACGGGACAGATAAACTATGGCTACACCTTC
CASTGQINYGYTF
>TRBJ1-1|TRBV2|-
TGTGCCAGCAGTCCCCGTCGGGACATGAACACTGAAGCTTTCTTT
CASSPRRDMNTEAFF
>TRBJ2-1|TRBV30|-
TGTGCCTGGAGCTTGGTCGGGGTCGGGCCGGAGCGGTTCTTC
CAWSLVGVGPERFF
>TRBJ1-1|TRBV6-1|TRBD1
TGTGCCAGCAGTGGCCGGGACAGGGGGCTCATCCGCACTGAAGCTTTCTTT
CASSGRDRGLIRTEAFF
>TRBJ1-3|TRBV15|TRBD1
TGTGCCACCAGCAGAGATTCGACGGGCCGGGACAGGGGAATCTTTGGCGGAAACACCATATATTTT
CATSRDSTGRDRGIFGGNTIYF
>TRBJ2-5|TRBV30|-
TGTGCCTGGAGTGTTAAAGGGAAGCTAGACTACGGGGGGACCCAGTACTTC
CAWSVKGKLDYGGTQYF
>TRBJ2-7|TRBV7-9|TRBD1
TGTGCCAGCAGCTTAGGGACAGGTTACGAGCAGTACTTC
CASSLGTGYEQYF
>TRBJ1-1|TRBV2|-
TGTGCCAGCAATCGAGACTTGAACACTGAAGCTTTCTTT
CASNRDLNTEAFF
>TRBJ2-7|TRBV27|-
TGTGCCAGCAGTTTATCCCGTTCGCGGTCGGGCTACGAGCAGTACTTC
CASSLSRSRSGYEQYF
>TRBJ2-1|TRBV5-4|TRBD2
TGTGCCAGCAGCCCTGGACTAGCGGGAGGGCCGTCCTACAATGAGCAGTTCTTC
CASSPGLAGGPSYNEQFF
>TRBJ1-4|TRBV4-1|-
TGCGCCAGCAGCCAAGACGCAGGGGTTGAGTGGAGTGAAAAACTGTTTTTT
CASSQDAGVEWSEKLFF
>TRBJ1-1|TRBV9|-
TGTGCCAGCAGCCCAGGACAGCACACTGAAGCTTTCTTT
CASSPGQHTEAFF
>TRBJ2-1|TRBV5-1|-
TGCGCCAGCAGCTTGTTCCACCCGGGGAATGAGCAGTTCTTC
CASSLFHPGNEQFF
>TRBJ2-1|TRBV4-1|-
TGCGCCAGCAGCCGAATGACTGACTATGAGCAGTTCTTC
CASSRMTDYEQFF